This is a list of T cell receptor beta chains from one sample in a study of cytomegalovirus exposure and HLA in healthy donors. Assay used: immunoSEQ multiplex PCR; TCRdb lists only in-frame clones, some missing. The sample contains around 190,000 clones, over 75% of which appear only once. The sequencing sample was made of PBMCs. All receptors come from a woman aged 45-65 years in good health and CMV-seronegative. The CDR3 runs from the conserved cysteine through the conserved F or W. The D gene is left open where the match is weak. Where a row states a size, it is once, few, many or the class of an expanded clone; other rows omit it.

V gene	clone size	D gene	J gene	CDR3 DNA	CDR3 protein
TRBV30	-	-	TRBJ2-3	TGTGCCTGGAGTGTGTTGCGATCTAGCACAGATACGCAGTATTTT	CAWSVLRSSTDTQYF
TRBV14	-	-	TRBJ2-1	TGTGCCAGCAGCCAAGATGAGGCAGACTCCTACAATGAGCAGTTCTTC	CASSQDEADSYNEQFF
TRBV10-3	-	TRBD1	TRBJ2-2	TGTGCCATCAGTGGGTCGACAGGGAATTATAGGACTGGGGAGCTGTTTTTT	CAISGSTGNYRTGELFF
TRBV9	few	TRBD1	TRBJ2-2	TGTGCCAGCAGCCCTCGGGCACAGGGGTTTTTCGGGGAGCTGTTTTTT	CASSPRAQGFFGELFF
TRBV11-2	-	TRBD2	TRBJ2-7	TGTGCCAGCAGCTCGGGACTAGCAGCTTACGAGCAGTACTTC	CASSSGLAAYEQYF
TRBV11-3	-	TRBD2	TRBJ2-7	TGTGCCAGCAGCCCCGGGGGGGCAGGCTGGAACTACGAGCAGTACTTC	CASSPGGAGWNYEQYF
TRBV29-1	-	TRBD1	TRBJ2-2	TGCAGCGTGGGACAGGGTGAAACCGGGGAGCTGTTTTTT	CSVGQGETGELFF
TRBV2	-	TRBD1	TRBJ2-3	TGTGCCAGCAGTTCGTGGAGCAGGGGGCGAGGGGATACGCAGTATTTT	CASSSWSRGRGDTQYF
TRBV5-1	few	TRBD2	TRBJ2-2	TGCGCCAGCAGCTTGGAGGGACTAGCTCACACCGGGGAGCTGTTTTTT	CASSLEGLAHTGELFF
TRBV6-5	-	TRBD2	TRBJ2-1	TGTGCCAGCAGTTATACTAGCGGAAAGTACAATGAGCAGTTCTTC	CASSYTSGKYNEQFF
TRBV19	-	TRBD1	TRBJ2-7	TGTGCCAGTAGTCCGGCGGGACAGGGGGTCTACGAGCAGTACTTC	CASSPAGQGVYEQYF
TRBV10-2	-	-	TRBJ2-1	TGCGCCAGCAGACCAGCCGGGAACAATGAGCAGTTCTTC	CASRPAGNNEQFF
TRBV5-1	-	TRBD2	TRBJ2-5	TGCGCCAGCAGCGAGGTAGCGGGGACCCAAGAGACCCAGTACTTC	CASSEVAGTQETQYF
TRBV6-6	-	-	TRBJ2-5	TGTGCCAGCAGTTACGGGAGGCAAGAGACCCAGTACTTC	CASSYGRQETQYF
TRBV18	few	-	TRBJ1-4	TGTGCCAGCTCACCACTGACAGGAGATGCAACTAATGAAAAACTGTTTTTT	CASSPLTGDATNEKLFF
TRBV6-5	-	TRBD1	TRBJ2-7	TGTGCCAGCAGTTACTCTATAGGGGGCCTCTACGAGCAGTACTTC	CASSYSIGGLYEQYF
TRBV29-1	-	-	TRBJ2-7	TGCAGCGTTAAAGCAGGGAACTACGAGCAGTACTTC	CSVKAGNYEQYF
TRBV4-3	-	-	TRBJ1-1	TGCGCCAGCAGCCAAGATCGGGCCCAGGGGACTGAAGCTTTCTTT	CASSQDRAQGTEAFF
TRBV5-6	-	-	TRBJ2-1	TGTGCCAGCAGAACAAATGGGGCGATCTCCTACAATGAGCAGTTCTTC	CASRTNGAISYNEQFF
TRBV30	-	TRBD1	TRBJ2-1	TGTGCCTGGAGAATAGGGACAGGGGGCGATGAGCAGTTCTTC	CAWRIGTGGDEQFF
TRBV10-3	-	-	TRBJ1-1	TGTGCCATCAGTGGCAGGATGAACACTGAAGCTTTCTTT	CAISGRMNTEAFF
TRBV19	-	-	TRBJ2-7	TGTGCCAGTAGTGTCACAGGCAATCCCTACGAGCAGTACTTC	CASSVTGNPYEQYF
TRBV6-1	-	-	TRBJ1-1	TGTGCCAGCACCCTGGGGCAGGTCCTATATGCTTTCTTT	CASTLGQVLYAFF
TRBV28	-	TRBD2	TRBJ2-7	TGTGCCAGCAGGCGGGAGGGTTACGAGCAGTACTTC	CASRREGYEQYF
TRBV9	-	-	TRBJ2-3	TGTGCCAGCAGCGTAGTGTCGGGAGAGACAGATACGCAGTATTTT	CASSVVSGETDTQYF